The 3 T cell receptor beta chains below were found in one sample sequenced in a study of control samples from healthy donors and cancer patients. Data came from immunoSEQ multiplex PCR; TCRdb stores just in-frame clones and leaves some out. The table has about 170,000 clones, roughly 88% seen once. Sequencing input: blood. The receptor set was obtained from a woman in her thirties in good health.

The V gene is TRBV4-1, the J gene TRBJ2-7; the match to TRBD2 covers 12 bases. This CDR3 is built from 20 residues. V lost 1 base, J lost 2 bases, and 15 bases stayed unmatched. CDR1 is MGHRA, CDR2 YSYEKL, per germline. The CDR3 here is CASSQVMGLAGGVGTYEQYF. The CDR3 bases are TGCGCCAGCAGCCAAGTAATGGGGCTAGCGGGAGGGGTAGGGACCTACGAGCAGTACTTC.

The chain combines TRBV12-3 or TRBV12-4 with TRBJ1-5; D uncertain. CDR3 length equals 12 residues. Between the trimmed V and J ends, which lost 3 bases and 9 bases, there was a span of 9 bases. CDR3 in amino acids: CASSFRPGPQHF. In DNA form, the CDR3 reads TGTGCCAGCAGTTTTAGGCCGGGGCCCCAGCATTTT.

The chain is built from TRBV2 and TRBJ2-3; a possible D gene is TRBD2 (6 bases). Germline lookup yields CDR1 SNHLY and CDR2 FYNNEI. V lost 4 bases and J 4 bases, leaving 24 bases between the germline ends. This CDR3 spans 18 amino acids. In nucleotides, the CDR3 is TGTGCCAGCAGTGCCCTACCTGTGGGGGGAGAGGGCGCAGATACGCAGTATTTT. It encodes CASSALPVGGEGADTQYF.